These 30 T cell receptor beta chains were sequenced from one sample in a study of Graves' ophthalmopathy and Graves' hyperthyroidism. TCR beta CDR3 amplification used RNA transcripts. The library came from an HTBI-primed first-round RT-PCR and a second-round multiplex PCR. TCRdb fed the multiplex PCR reads into MiXCR, producing one record per CDR3 protein. The sample records roughly 420,000 distinct CDR3 sequences, over 20% being singletons. Specimen: peripheral blood. These receptors originate from a young woman with stable Graves' hyperthyroidism.

As to this clonotype: A much larger clonotype is one base distant, so this may be a read error. The gene calls are TRBV11-2 and TRBJ2-5; D gene uncertain. The germline CDR1 and CDR2 sequences are SGHAT and FQNNGV. This CDR3 is built from 14 residues. The DNA for the CDR3 is TGTGCCAGCAGCTCAGACGGGTACCAAGAGACCAAGTACTTC. Protein product: CASSSDGYQETKYF.

This clonotype showed up many times. The CDR3 region is CASSTETGNQPQHF. In nucleotides, the CDR3 is TGTGCCAGCAGTACCGAGACAGGGAATCAGCCCCAGCATTTT. The chain joins TRBV27 to TRBJ1-5; 7 bases are a match to TRBD1. This CDR3 is built from 14 residues. Germline values: CDR1 MNHEY, CDR2 SMNVEV (reference sequence). The trim removed 5 bases at V and 4 bases at J, leaving 5 bases unmatched.

This clonotype was recorded many times. This chain uses TRBV6-4 with TRBJ2-5; TRBD2 is a possible D gene (5 bases). Germline values: CDR1 MRHNA, CDR2 SNTAGT. Trimming took off 5 bases at V and 4 bases at J, with 11 bases between the two ends. The CDR3 is made up of 13 amino acids. The CDR3 sequence: CASSSHEGETQYF. Written as DNA, the CDR3 is TGTGCCAGCAGTTCCCACGAGGGAGAGACCCAGTACTTC.

Many counts were recorded for this clonotype. The rearrangement links TRBV12-3 or TRBV12-4 to TRBJ2-7; D may be TRBD1 or TRBD2 (5 bases each). The CDR3 is 17 amino acids. V lost 0 bases, J lost 4 bases, and 19 bases lay in between. This CDR3 is CASSLAWGSEGAYEQYF. For the CDR3, the DNA is TGTGCCAGCAGTTTAGCGTGGGGGTCCGAAGGGGCATACGAGCAGTACTTC.

This clonotype was seen many times. This sequence joins TRBV10-3 and TRBJ2-7; perhaps TRBD2 as D (6 bases). The CDR3 extends over 14 amino acids. Trimming shortened V by 5 bases and J by 3 bases, and 14 bases separated the two germline ends. The germline gives CDR1 ENHRY, CDR2 SYGVKD. The CDR3 loop is CAISQDGGFYEQYF. In nucleotides, the CDR3 is TGTGCCATCAGTCAAGATGGGGGGTTCTACGAGCAGTACTTC.

As concerns this clonotype: Because it lacks the conserved phenylalanine or tryptophan at the end, this CDR3 is likely a read error. The rearrangement joins TRBV6-1 to TRBJ1-1; 8 bases map to TRBD1. Trimming removed 8 bases from V and 3 bases from J; junction bases left unmatched: 2. CDR3 length: 12 amino acids. Per germline, CDR1 MNHNS and CDR2 SASEGT. DNA for the CDR3: TGTGCCAGCCAGGGGGCAGACACTGAAGCTTTCTTG. It is translated as CASQGADTEAFL.

J is TRBJ2-3 and V is TRBV6-4; 8 bases are a match to TRBD2. The V gene end was trimmed by 3 bases and the J gene end by 3 bases; junction bases not matched to a gene: 5. CDR1 is MRHNA, CDR2 SNTAGT, per germline. The CDR3 spans 15 residues. The CDR3, as DNA: TGTGCCAGCAGTGATGACGGGGGGGCAACAGATACGCAGTATTTT. This sequence encodes CASSDDGGATDTQYF.

In the case of this clonotype: This sequence may be a read error, since a much larger clone differs from it by one base. The genes are TRBV12-3 or TRBV12-4 and TRBJ1-1; D is unresolved. This CDR3 spans 13 amino acids. DNA for the CDR3: TGTGCCAGCAACGACGCCCTGAACACTGGAGCTTTCTTT. Its translation is CASNDALNTGAFF.

V and J are TRBV24-1 and TRBJ1-1; D call uncertain. Germline V lookup: CDR1 KGHDR, CDR2 SFDVKD. Trimming took 5 bases from V and 7 from J, leaving 7 bases between them. This CDR3 has 11 amino acids. The chain's CDR3 is CATSVGGEAFF. In DNA, the CDR3 is TGTGCCACCAGTGTTGGTGGTGAAGCTTTCTTT.

Concerning this clonotype: Likely a read error: the CDR3 ends without its conserved phenylalanine or tryptophan. The DNA for the CDR3 is TGCAGTGCTAGGTTCTCAAACTCTGGGGCCAACGTCCTGACTGTC. Protein sequence: CSARFSNSGANVLTV. This chain joins TRBV20-1 and TRBJ2-6; D is unclear. Trimming took 3 bases from V and 0 from J, leaving 9 bases between them. This CDR3 comprises 15 residues. From germline, CDR1 is DFQATT and CDR2 SNEGSKA (reference sequence).

This clonotype was counted at least ten times. The genes are TRBV2 and TRBJ2-7, with D possibly being TRBD1 (6 bases). The germline V and J ends were trimmed by 3 bases and 1 base, with 7 bases remaining between them. Germline CDR1 and CDR2: SNHLY and FYNNEI. The CDR3 spans 13 residues. CDR3 residues: CASSDRGSYEQYF. The CDR3 coding sequence is TGTGCCAGCAGTGACAGGGGTTCCTACGAGCAGTACTTC. Looking up the rest from reference TRBV2 and TRBJ2-7 gives the full variable domain: EPEVTQTPSHQVTQMGQEVILRCVPISNHLYFYWYRQILGQKVEFLVSFYNNEISEKSEIFDDQFSVERPDGSNFTLKIRSTKLEDSAMYFCASSDRGSYEQYFGPGTRLTVT.

The chain carries TRBV27 and TRBJ2-7, with D possibly being TRBD1 (6 bases). CDR3 length: 16 residues. Germline values: CDR1 MNHEY, CDR2 SMNVEV (reference sequence). V lost 0 bases, J lost 3 bases, and 15 bases lay in between. The DNA for the CDR3 is TGTGCCAGCAGTTTATCGGGAGACAGGACCTACTACGAGCAGTACTTC. It translates to CASSLSGDRTYYEQYF.

This clonotype was seen ten or more times. The chain carries TRBV27 and TRBJ1-2; the D gene is possibly TRBD1 (5 bases). CDR3 length: 16 residues. CDR1 is MNHEY, CDR2 SMNVEV, per germline (reference sequence). Trimming pared 6 bases from V and 2 bases from J, leaving 19 bases between. Here the CDR3 reads CASRSTTAGTNYGYTF. CDR3 nucleotide sequence: TGTGCCAGCAGATCCACAACGGCAGGGACGAACTATGGCTACACCTTC.

In its sample, this clonotype was seen many times. V and J are TRBV28 and TRBJ1-1, with D unresolved. V lost 3 bases and J 1 base, leaving 9 bases between the germline ends. From germline, CDR1 is MDHEN and CDR2 SYDVKM. The CDR3 totals 14 residues. The CDR3 here is CASSLYQENTEAFF. CDR3 DNA: TGTGCCAGCAGTTTGTACCAGGAGAACACTGAAGCTTTCTTT.

This clonotype appeared many times. The chain joins TRBV20-1 to TRBJ1-1; maybe TRBD1 (5 bases). The germline V gene encodes CDR1 DFQATT and CDR2 SNEGSKA (reference sequence). CDR3 size: 14 residues. The V gene lost 6 bases and the J gene lost 7 bases, with 21 bases spanning the gap. The CDR3 here is CSAPKGRDLGEAFF. CDR3 DNA: TGCAGTGCACCTAAGGGGAGGGATTTAGGTGAAGCTTTCTTT.

This clonotype was recorded at least ten times. This chain links TRBV14 with TRBJ2-5; D is uncertain. Trimming shortened V by 4 bases and J by 4 bases, and 10 bases separated the two germline ends. In germline, CDR1 is SGHDN, CDR2 FVKESK. The CDR3 has 13 amino acids. CDR3 bases: TGTGCCAGCAGCCCAAGACACGGAGAGACCCAGTACTTC. Encoded protein: CASSPRHGETQYF.

The V call is TRBV30, the J call TRBJ1-2; D not certain. CDR1 is GTSNPN, CDR2 SVGIG, per germline (reference sequence). Trimming stripped 3 bases from V and 7 bases from J, with 12 bases between. The CDR3 runs 12 residues. The CDR3, as DNA: TGTGCCTGGAGCAGCGGGGAAGGTGGCTACACCTTC. Translated, it gives CAWSSGEGGYTF.

This sequence joins TRBV4-1 and TRBJ2-7; no clear D gene. The CDR3 contains 13 residues. Germline V gives CDR1 MGHRA, CDR2 YSYEKL. V lost 1 base and J lost 6, with 10 bases in between. The CDR3: CASSQGPGAEQYF. In DNA, the CDR3 is TGCGCCAGCAGCCAAGGGCCGGGCGCCGAGCAGTACTTC.

This clonotype was recorded at least ten times. The chain combines TRBV6-5 with TRBJ2-5; TRBD1 agrees at 7 bases. There are 14 residues in the CDR3. In germline, CDR1 is MNHEY, CDR2 SVGAGI. Trimming removed 4 bases from V and 4 bases from J; junction bases left unmatched: 6. The CDR3 reads CASSSVTGLETQYF. CDR3 in DNA: TGTGCCAGCAGTTCCGTGACAGGGTTAGAGACCCAGTACTTC.

This clonotype appeared many times. The chain combines TRBV27 with TRBJ2-7; TRBD1 matches 11 bases. Germline assignment: CDR1 MNHEY and CDR2 SMNVEV (reference sequence). V was clipped by 2 bases and J by 3 bases; unmatched bases: 3. This CDR3 has 15 residues. The CDR3 reads CASSLAGTGGYEQYF. Written as DNA, the CDR3 is TGTGCCAGCAGTTTAGCCGGGACAGGGGGCTACGAGCAGTACTTC.

This clonotype has a handful of counts. V usage is TRBV6-1 and J usage is TRBJ1-5; no firm D call. Germline CDR1 MNHNS, CDR2 SASEGT. Trimming removed 4 bases at V and 2 bases at J, with 12 bases between. The CDR3 is made up of 15 amino acids. For the CDR3, the DNA is TGTGCCAGCAGTGGACGGGCGCGAGGCAATCAGCCCCAGCATTTT. Translation: CASSGRARGNQPQHF.

The sample holds a few counts of this clonotype. The chain links TRBV6-1 to TRBJ1-2; D is unclear. The CDR3 sequence is 12 residues long. CDR1 and CDR2 (germline): MNHNS, SASEGT. The ends were cut back, 3 bases at V and 8 bases at J, with 10 bases in the middle. This CDR3 reads CASSDAIYGYTF. In DNA form, the CDR3 reads TGTGCCAGCAGTGACGCAATCTACGGCTACACCTTC.

This clonotype was recorded at least ten times. The rearrangement uses TRBV3-1 and TRBJ2-4, with 13 bases fitting TRBD2. CDR3 length: 17 amino acids. Germline loops: CDR1 LGHDT, CDR2 YNNKEL (reference sequence). V shed 2 bases and J 8 bases; nucleotides not matched to a gene: 9. The CDR3 DNA follows: TGTGCCAGCAGCCAACCCGGACTAGCGGGAGTGCTTGACATTCAGTACTTC. Translation: CASSQPGLAGVLDIQYF.

This rearrangement joins TRBV6-5 to TRBJ2-1; D gene unclear. The CDR3 contains 11 residues. Germline assignment: CDR1 MNHEY and CDR2 SVGAGI. Trimming cost V 2 bases and J 10 bases, with 6 bases left between them. CDR3 DNA: TGTGCCAGCAGTTACGGGCAGGAGCAGTTCTTC. This translates into CASSYGQEQFF.

There are a few counts of this clonotype. The chain uses TRBV5-1 and TRBJ2-2, with D uncertain. Trimming took off 0 bases at V and 0 bases at J, with 6 bases between the two ends. Germline V gene data show CDR1 as SGHRS and CDR2 as YFSETQ. The CDR3 extends over 15 amino acids. CDR3 sequence reads: CASSLGVSNTGELFF. The CDR3 nucleotides read TGCGCCAGCAGCTTGGGGGTATCGAACACCGGGGAGCTGTTTTTT.

The chain couples TRBV9 to TRBJ2-2; D unclear. The length of the CDR3 is 14 residues. Germline V gene sequence: CDR1 SGDLS, CDR2 YYNGEE. V lost 0 bases and J 4 bases, leaving 7 bases between the germline ends. The CDR3 nucleotides read TGTGCCAGCAGCGTAGTGGGCCCCACCGGGGAGCTGTTTTTT. Translated: CASSVVGPTGELFF.

J is TRBJ2-7 and V is TRBV18, with a tentative D call TRBD1 (6 bases). Germline loops: CDR1 KGHSH, CDR2 LQKENI. The CDR3 contains 16 residues. Trimming stripped 2 bases from V and 6 bases from J, with 20 bases between. The CDR3 DNA is TGTGCCAGCTCACCATCGGACAGATGGGCTTCGGGCGAGCAGTACTTC. Amino acid sequence: CASSPSDRWASGEQYF.

The chain employs TRBV6-5 and TRBJ1-4, with D maybe TRBD1 (6 bases). The V gene lost 0 bases and the J gene lost 8 bases, with 13 bases spanning the gap. Germline V gives CDR1 MNHEY, CDR2 SVGAGI. CDR3 length: 15 amino acids. CDR3 sequence: CASSYSPGDMEKLFF. The CDR3 DNA reads as TGTGCCAGCAGTTACTCCCCAGGGGATATGGAAAAACTGTTTTTT.

This clonotype occurred many times. V and J are TRBV7-2 and TRBJ2-7; D is perhaps TRBD1 (5 bases). The V gene's germline CDR1 is SGHTA and CDR2 FQGNSA. This CDR3 spans 15 amino acids. V was clipped by 1 base and J by 2 bases, with 12 bases between them. The CDR3 DNA reads TGTGCCAGCAGCTTAGGGCGCCAGGGCACCTACGAGCAGTACTTC. It yields the protein CASSLGRQGTYEQYF.

This clonotype was picked up many times. This sequence joins TRBV12-3 or TRBV12-4 and TRBJ2-7; the D gene is possibly TRBD2 (6 bases). Deletions cut 2 bases from V and 0 bases from J, with 17 bases between. The CDR3 length is 17 residues. This CDR3 is CASSLKDTLAYSYEQYF. CDR3 DNA sequence: TGTGCCAGCAGTTTAAAGGACACCCTAGCGTACTCCTACGAGCAGTACTTC.